This T cell receptor beta chain appears in the sequencing data of a study of identical twins. With template switching, a universal primer site was added, and the cDNA carried unique molecular identifiers. TCRdb re-derived calls from the 5' RACE reads in MiXCR, one entry per CDR3 protein. The table has about 210,000 distinct CDR3 sequences, roughly a tenth seen once. Remarks on this clonotype: The antigen remains undetermined.

General study results and limits: The degree of excess twin sharing was weaker in beta out-of-frame sequences. Insertion counts were lower in abundant cord blood beta clonotypes, a trend that memory repertoires did not show. Cross-sectional statistics, not tracking of the same donors, supported the conclusions.

Germline lookup yields CDR1 SGHTA and CDR2 FQGTGA. V trimming: 5 bases; J trimming: 5 bases; junction bases outside the gene matches: 5. The CDR3 totals 13 residues. The sequencing sample was made of memory (CD45RO+) T cells sorted from blood. This TCR was recovered from a woman aged 18-29 years in good health. V is TRBV7-3 and J is TRBJ1-2, with 7 bases matching TRBD1. The CDR3: CASSRDREYGYTF. CDR3 nucleotides: TGTGCCAGCAGCCGTGACAGGGAGTATGGCTACACCTTC.